This T cell receptor beta chain was identified in a study of cytomegalovirus exposure and HLA in healthy donors. Germline assignment: CDR1 SGHDT and CDR2 YYEEEE. The CDR3 covers 11 residues. V shed 4 bases and J shed 4 bases, with 6 bases lying between them. Findings of the study overall: Later analysis identified around 15,000 TCR beta sequences associated with HLA alleles, using a false discovery rate threshold of 0.05.

CMV serostatus data were not documented for this donor. In regard to this clone: The antigen is undetermined.

Amplification used 60 Vbeta primers and 13 Jbeta primers. The repertoire was sequenced with immunoSEQ multiplex PCR; TCRdb's copy has only in-frame clones and lacks some. Of approximately 97,000 clones in the sample, around 57% were seen once. The TCR was taken from a human donor in good health. The source material was PBMCs. The chain carries TRBV5-6 and TRBJ2-7; no definite D call. The CDR3 nucleotides are TGTGCCAGCAGCCGAGGATACGAGCAGTACTTC. It codes for CASSRGYEQYF.